Below, 2 T cell receptor beta chains from the same sample are listed, as sequenced in a study of blood T cell repertoires in COVID-19. Sequencing was performed with immunoSEQ multiplex PCR; in TCRdb, only in-frame clones are kept and a portion is missing. Among a few hundred thousand clones listed, around 83% were seen once. The sequenced material came from PBMCs or T cells enriched from blood (not recorded which). The receptors here all came from a woman in her fifties or sixties who had recovered from COVID-19.

The chain is built from TRBV30 and TRBJ1-2, with a weak D call TRBD1 (6 bases). The germline V gene has CDR1 GTSNPN and CDR2 SVGIG (reference sequence). There are 11 residues in the CDR3. The V end was cut by 5 bases, the J end by 8 bases, with 12 bases between. Written as DNA, the CDR3 is TGTGCCTGGGAACAGGGAAGGGGCTACACCTTC. Translating gives CAWEQGRGYTF.

The chain recombines TRBV15 with TRBJ2-7, with 11 bases matching TRBD1. CDR1 and CDR2 (germline): LNHNV, YYDKDF (reference sequence). The CDR3 sequence is 15 residues long. Trimming at V came to 5 bases and at J to 4 bases, leaving 7 bases not matched to a gene. The CDR3 DNA reads TGTGCCACCAGCCGCCCGGGACAGGGGGTTTACGAGCAGTACTTC. Its protein is CATSRPGQGVYEQYF.